One and the same sample provided the 11 T cell receptor beta chains below, sequenced in a study of OX40 agonist ivuxolimab in advanced cancers. Some clones are missing from TCRdb's copy, which holds only in-frame ones; the method was immunoSEQ multiplex PCR. The sample carries about 73,000 clones, approximately 90% recorded once. This material consisted of CD4+ or CD8+ T cells sorted from blood, taken in a trial of the OX40 agonist ivuxolimab. The receptors come from an adult with an advanced solid tumor such as melanoma, head and neck, liver or kidney cancer.

This sequence joins TRBV9 and TRBJ1-4, with D possibly matching TRBD1 (6 bases). Germline CDR1 reads SGDLS; CDR2 reads YYNGEE. This CDR3 is 12 amino acids long. V lost 5 bases and J lost 12, with 14 bases in between. The CDR3 DNA sequence: TGTGCCAGCAGGTCGGGGGACACCGAACTGTTTTTT. This sequence encodes CASRSGDTELFF.

This sequence joins TRBV19 and TRBJ2-7, with 9 bases matching TRBD2. This CDR3 spans 13 amino acids. Trimming took 6 bases from V and 5 from J; bases not matched to a gene: 5. CDR1 and CDR2 (germline): LNHDA, SQIVND (reference sequence). CDR3 region: CASRGLAEDEQYF. CDR3 DNA: TGTGCCAGTAGGGGACTAGCAGAAGACGAGCAGTACTTC.

J is TRBJ2-7 and V is TRBV5-1, with unresolved D. V dropped 5 bases and J dropped 3 bases, with 12 bases sitting between them. The CDR3 spans 13 residues. Germline V gene data show CDR1 as SGHRS and CDR2 as YFSETQ. DNA for the CDR3: TGCGCCAGCAGAGCCGGGCCGAGCTACGAGCAGTACTTC. Protein sequence: CASRAGPSYEQYF.

About this clone: Other nucleotide sequences in the sample specify the same CDR3. The chain uses TRBV4-1 and TRBJ2-7; 9 bases align to TRBD1. J was trimmed by 1 base and V by 1 base; bases with no gene match: 2. There are 15 residues in the CDR3. In germline, CDR1 is MGHRA, CDR2 YSYEKL. The DNA for the CDR3 is TGCGCCAGCAGCCAAGGGACAGGGGCTTCCTACGAGCAGTACTTC. The encoded protein is CASSQGTGASYEQYF.

The chain joins TRBV9 to TRBJ1-6, with no clear D. Trimming pared 3 bases from V and 13 bases from J, leaving 11 bases between. The V gene's germline CDR1 is SGDLS and CDR2 YYNGEE. The CDR3 is 12 residues long. The CDR3 loop reads CASSAPREPLHF. The CDR3 nucleotides read TGTGCCAGCAGCGCGCCCCGGGAGCCCCTCCACTTT.

This chain joins TRBV25-1 and TRBJ2-1; unclear D gene. The CDR3 has 15 residues. In germline, CDR1 is MGHDK, CDR2 SYGVNS. With 1 base removed from V and 1 base from J, the gap between germline ends came to 8 bases. CDR3 in amino acids: CASSESQSSYNEQFF. Here the CDR3 DNA reads TGTGCCAGCAGTGAATCCCAGAGTTCCTACAATGAGCAGTTCTTC.

The V gene is TRBV5-6, the J gene TRBJ1-2; TRBD1 is a possible D gene (6 bases). V gave up 5 bases and J gave up 7 bases, with 21 bases separating them. Germline loops: CDR1 SGHDT, CDR2 YYEEEE. The CDR3 covers 15 residues. The CDR3 DNA reads TGTGCCAGCAGTCTGGGGGCTGGGGACGCCCTTGGCTACACCTTC. This translates into CASSLGAGDALGYTF.

The J gene is TRBJ2-1, the V gene TRBV7-8; D might be TRBD1 (6 bases). The germline V and J ends were trimmed by 2 bases and 12 bases, with 11 bases remaining between them. Germline loops: CDR1 SGHVS, CDR2 FQNEAQ. The CDR3 is 12 residues long. The CDR3 nucleotides are TGTGCCAGCAGCTTATACAGGGACGGGCAGTTCTTC. Translated: CASSLYRDGQFF.

The V call is TRBV7-9, the J call TRBJ2-7; D is uncertain. The length of the CDR3 is 12 residues. The V gene lost 5 bases and the J gene lost 5 bases, with 10 bases spanning the gap. Per the germline V gene, CDR1 is SEHNR and CDR2 is FQNEAQ (reference sequence). CDR3 residues: CASSRPGDEQYF. The CDR3, as DNA: TGTGCCAGCAGCCGCCCGGGCGACGAGCAGTACTTC.

The chain couples TRBV7-3 to TRBJ2-3; weak D call: TRBD2 (5 bases). V lost 3 bases to trimming and J lost 2 bases, with 6 bases between them. Germline values: CDR1 SGHTA, CDR2 FQGTGA. CDR3 length equals 13 residues. The DNA of the CDR3 is TGTGCCAGCAGCTTGGAGGTCACAGATACGCAGTATTTT. Translating gives CASSLEVTDTQYF.

The rearrangement links TRBV6-4 to TRBJ1-1, with D possibly matching TRBD1 (5 bases). The CDR3 has 15 residues. Germline CDR1 MRHNA, CDR2 SNTAGT. V was cut by 6 bases and J by 0 bases, with 14 bases left in between. CDR3: CASRQGQFMNTEAFF. Here the CDR3 DNA reads TGTGCCAGCAGACAAGGACAATTCATGAACACTGAAGCTTTCTTT.